The 11 T cell receptor beta chains presented below share a single source sample, sequenced in a study of blood T cell repertoires in COVID-19. Here immunoSEQ multiplex PCR was the method, and the copy in TCRdb shows in-frame clones only, minus some. This sample has roughly 400,000 clones, with 80% to 90% found just once. The sequenced sample consisted of peripheral blood. The receptors shown here come from an older woman with COVID-19, enrolled during active disease.

This chain uses TRBV10-3 with TRBJ2-7; D is perhaps TRBD2 (5 bases). The germline V gene has CDR1 ENHRY and CDR2 SYGVKD. V lost 4 bases and J lost 1, with 11 bases in between. The CDR3 consists of 14 residues. CDR3 protein: CAISAVAGSYEQYF. In DNA, the CDR3 is TGTGCCATCAGTGCGGTTGCGGGTTCCTACGAGCAGTACTTC.

The chain joins TRBV7-2 to TRBJ1-5, with D unclear. The ends were cut back, 3 bases at V and 6 bases at J, with 9 bases in the middle. Germline V gene lookup returns CDR1 SGHTA and CDR2 FQGNSA. The CDR3 runs 13 residues. For the CDR3, the DNA is TGTGCCAGCAGCTTCCCCTCGGGTCAGCCCCAGCATTTT. It codes for CASSFPSGQPQHF.

The count of this clone is one. The chain joins TRBV2 to TRBJ1-1; unclear D gene. Trimming removed 7 bases at V and 5 bases at J, with 17 bases between. CDR1 is SNHLY and CDR2 is FYNNEI in the germline V gene. CDR3 length equals 14 residues. The CDR3 DNA reads TGTGCCAGCATGATGAGGCGGGGATGGACTGAAGCTTTCTTT. Translation gives CASMMRRGWTEAFF.

The chain couples TRBV5-1 to TRBJ2-7, with TRBD1 identical over 7 bases. J was trimmed by 7 bases and V by 4 bases; bases with no gene match: 11. The CDR3 totals 14 residues. The germline V gene encodes CDR1 SGHRS and CDR2 YFSETQ. The CDR3 region has the DNA TGCGCCAGCAGCCTAGGTAACACCAGGGGGGAGCAGTACTTC. This encodes CASSLGNTRGEQYF. The full variable domain, completed using reference TRBV5-1 and TRBJ2-7, is KAGVTQTPRYLIKTRGQQVTLSCSPISGHRSVSWYQQTPGQGLQFLFEYFSETQRNKGNFPGRFSGRQFSNSRSEMNVSTLELGDSALYLCASSLGNTRGEQYFGPGTRLTVT.

The chain joins TRBV24-1 to TRBJ1-1; possibly TRBD1 for D (5 bases). The CDR3 runs to 13 residues. V shed 12 bases and J shed 0 bases, with 13 bases lying between them. Germline lookup yields CDR1 KGHDR and CDR2 SFDVKD. The DNA of the CDR3 is TGTGCCCCCTCGGGGGGGATGAACACTGAAGCTTTCTTT. Its protein product is CAPSGGMNTEAFF.

This chain links TRBV5-1 with TRBJ1-5, with 11 bases that match TRBD1. The CDR3 has 16 amino acids. Trimming at V came to 2 bases and at J to 3 bases, leaving 4 bases not matched to a gene. Germline-derived CDR1 and CDR2 are SGHRS and YFSETQ. The CDR3 spells CASSFGTGGINQPQHF. For the CDR3, the DNA is TGCGCCAGCAGCTTCGGGACAGGGGGGATCAATCAGCCCCAGCATTTT.

This chain connects TRBV19 to TRBJ1-3; D unresolved. V lost 5 bases to trimming and J lost 0 bases, with 14 bases between them. CDR1 is LNHDA, CDR2 SQIVND, per germline (reference sequence). This CDR3 has 16 amino acids. The CDR3, as DNA: TGTGCCAGTAGTCCGGATACAGTCAGCTCTGGAAACACCATATATTTT. Translated, it gives CASSPDTVSSGNTIYF.

The chain carries TRBV5-1 and TRBJ2-3; tentative D call: TRBD2 (6 bases). The germline V and J ends were trimmed by 5 bases and 5 bases, with 21 bases remaining between them. CDR3 length equals 16 residues. Germline CDR1 reads SGHRS; CDR2 reads YFSETQ. The chain's CDR3 is CASRSGTEASGDTQYF. CDR3 DNA: TGCGCCAGCAGGTCCGGGACTGAGGCCAGCGGAGATACGCAGTATTTT.

The rearrangement links TRBV12-5 to TRBJ1-2; D remains ambiguous. Trimming stripped 6 bases from V and 0 bases from J, with 14 bases between. Per germline, CDR1 LGHNT and CDR2 FRNRAP. The CDR3 extends over 15 amino acids. CDR3 coding DNA: TGTGCTAGTGGAAACCCGGCAAGCGCTAACTATGGCTACACCTTC. It codes for CASGNPASANYGYTF.

The V call is TRBV19, the J call TRBJ2-1, with 11 bases that match TRBD2. Germline trimming cut 5 bases from V and 4 bases from J; bases unmatched to any gene: 7. There are 16 residues in the CDR3. Germline V gives CDR1 LNHDA, CDR2 SQIVND (reference sequence). CDR3 in amino acids: CASSAPGTSGYNEQFF. The CDR3 DNA sequence: TGTGCCAGTAGTGCGCCCGGGACTAGCGGATACAATGAGCAGTTCTTC.

This clone has only a few counts. The chain links TRBV3-1 (or the pseudogene TRBV3-2) to TRBJ2-2; D unclear. With 0 bases removed from V and 3 bases from J, the gap between germline ends came to 11 bases. This CDR3 is built from 16 residues. The germline CDR1 and CDR2 sequences are LGHDT and YNNKEL (reference sequence). DNA of the CDR3: TGTGCCAGCAGCCAAGATGGGCAGCTCTACACCGGGGAGCTGTTTTTT. Translated: CASSQDGQLYTGELFF.